Shown below are 25 T cell receptor beta chains from a single sample sequenced in a study of blood T cell repertoires in COVID-19. The table came from immunoSEQ multiplex PCR; TCRdb's copy has only in-frame clones and leaves some out. Of about 430,000 clones in the sample, more than 70% were seen once. Specimen: PBMCs or T cells enriched from blood (not recorded which). These receptors came from a woman younger than 30 who had been exposed to COVID-19.

The V gene is TRBV20-1, the J gene TRBJ2-4; TRBD2 is a possible D gene (5 bases). Trimming cost V 3 bases and J 6 bases, with 12 bases left between them. Germline assignment: CDR1 DFQATT and CDR2 SNEGSKA (reference sequence). CDR3 size: 13 residues. The CDR3 spells CSASTRSGNIQYF. The CDR3 DNA reads as TGCAGTGCTAGTACTAGATCGGGAAACATTCAGTACTTC.

This clone was counted a few times. At the DNA level, this CDR3 is encoded by other sequences in the same sample as well. The chain has TRBV18 and TRBJ1-5, with D possibly TRBD1 on 5 matching bases. The CDR3 covers 13 residues. V gave up 6 bases and J gave up 3 bases, with 9 bases separating them. CDR1 and CDR2 from the germline V gene are KGHSH and LQKENI. The CDR3 nucleotides are TGTGCCAGCTCTCGACAGTCCAATCAGCCCCAGCATTTT. Translating gives CASSRQSNQPQHF.

J is TRBJ1-1 and V is TRBV19, with TRBD1 matching 7 bases. Losses at the gene ends were 6 bases for V and 0 bases for J; bases not matched to a gene: 7. Germline assignment: CDR1 LNHDA and CDR2 SQIVND (reference sequence). The CDR3 loop spans 15 amino acids. The CDR3 reads CASSLDRTMNTEAFF. The CDR3 coding sequence is TGTGCCAGTAGCCTGGACAGGACGATGAACACTGAAGCTTTCTTT.

The genes are TRBV6-4 and TRBJ2-1; TRBD1 is a possible D gene (6 bases). The CDR3 has 14 amino acids. V lost 4 bases, J lost 4 bases, and 11 bases lay in between. Germline assignment: CDR1 MRHNA and CDR2 SNTAGT. CDR3 nucleotides: TGTGCCAGCAGTGCATCGGACAGTTACAATGAGCAGTTCTTC. It translates to CASSASDSYNEQFF.

Here the CDR3 reads CASSTRDRGEHEQYF. Here the CDR3 DNA reads TGTGCCAGCAGCACCCGGGACAGGGGAGAACACGAGCAGTACTTC. The rearrangement links TRBV13 to TRBJ2-7; 10 bases match TRBD1. This CDR3 is built from 15 residues. Germline V gene sequence: CDR1 PRHDT, CDR2 FYEKMQ (reference sequence). V lost 5 bases to trimming and J lost 5 bases; unmatched junction nucleotides: 9.

The V and J genes are TRBV28 and TRBJ2-1; 9 positions match TRBD2. Germline V lookup: CDR1 MDHEN, CDR2 SYDVKM. V shed 4 bases and J 4 bases; nucleotides not matched to a gene: 8. The CDR3 is made up of 16 amino acids. The CDR3 protein is CASSSALAGTYNEQFF. CDR3 nucleotide sequence: TGTGCCAGCAGTTCAGCTCTAGCGGGAACATACAATGAGCAGTTCTTC.

The V and J genes are TRBV7-8 and TRBJ2-7; a possible D gene is TRBD2 (5 bases). Per germline, CDR1 SGHVS and CDR2 FQNEAQ. The CDR3 consists of 15 residues. V lost 5 bases and J lost 2, with 16 bases in between. The CDR3 DNA sequence: TGTGCCAGCAGCGTCCGACGGGAAGGGACCTACGAGCAGTACTTC. As protein: CASSVRREGTYEQYF. The complete variable domain, with remaining parts taken from reference TRBV7-8 and TRBJ2-7, reads GAGVSQSPRYKVAKRGQDVALRCDPISGHVSLFWYQQALGQGPEFLTYFQNEAQLDKSGLPSDRFFAERPEGSVSTLKIQRTQQEDSAVYLCASSVRREGTYEQYFGPGTRLTVT.

The chain has TRBV27 and TRBJ1-2; D is unresolved. The germline V gene has CDR1 MNHEY and CDR2 SMNVEV (reference sequence). With 3 bases removed from V and 5 bases from J, the gap between germline ends came to 16 bases. This CDR3 spans 15 amino acids. The CDR3 protein is CASSLNAAPVYGYTF. In nucleotides, the CDR3 is TGTGCCAGCAGTTTGAATGCGGCCCCCGTATATGGCTACACCTTC.

The chain links TRBV11-2 to TRBJ2-3, with unresolved D. Trimming removed 2 bases from V and 2 bases from J, with 5 bases in between. The germline gives CDR1 SGHAT, CDR2 FQNNGV. The CDR3 has 13 residues. For the CDR3, the DNA is TGTGCCAGCAGCTTAACGGTCACAGATACGCAGTATTTT. This translates into CASSLTVTDTQYF.

This clone was seen once. The CDR3 region is CASRGLLSYEQYF. Here the CDR3 DNA reads TGTGCCAGCAGGGGACTACTCTCCTACGAGCAGTACTTC. The genes are TRBV2 and TRBJ2-7; TRBD2 agrees at 7 bases. V was clipped by 6 bases and J by 0 bases; unmatched bases: 2. Per the germline V gene, CDR1 is SNHLY and CDR2 is FYNNEI. The CDR3 covers 13 residues.

The rearrangement links TRBV2 to TRBJ2-7; 7 bases line up with TRBD2. There are 14 residues in the CDR3. CDR1 is SNHLY, CDR2 FYNNEI, per germline. Germline trimming cut 7 bases from V and 1 base from J; bases unmatched to any gene: 7. CDR3: CASTRTRESYEQYF. CDR3 coding DNA: TGTGCCAGCACCAGGACTAGGGAATCCTACGAGCAGTACTTC.

CDR3 region: CASSRLAGDTLQETQYF. The CDR3 DNA reads TGTGCCAGCAGTAGACTAGCGGGGGACACATTACAAGAGACCCAGTACTTC. V usage is TRBV2 and J usage is TRBJ2-5; 12 bases agree with TRBD2. CDR1 and CDR2 from the germline V gene are SNHLY and FYNNEI. This CDR3 is built from 17 residues. The trim removed 5 bases at V and 2 bases at J, leaving 9 bases unmatched.

This chain joins TRBV6-5 and TRBJ2-1, with 7 nucleotides matching TRBD2. The CDR3 spans 15 residues. J was trimmed by 1 base and V by 8 bases; bases with no gene match: 8. Looked up from germline, CDR1 is MNHEY and CDR2 is SVGAGI. The CDR3 region is CASGGSGSSYNEQFF. As DNA, the CDR3 is TGTGCCAGCGGGGGTAGCGGGTCTTCCTACAATGAGCAGTTCTTC.

The chain uses TRBV25-1 and TRBJ1-6; 10 bases line up with TRBD1. This CDR3 is built from 15 residues. Per the germline V gene, CDR1 is MGHDK and CDR2 is SYGVNS. Trimming removed 1 base from V and 6 bases from J; junction bases left unmatched: 0. DNA of the CDR3: TGTGCCAGCAGTGAATGGGACAGGGGTAATTCACCCCTCCACTTT. Translating it yields CASSEWDRGNSPLHF.

The chain recombines TRBV2 with TRBJ1-1; tentatively, D is TRBD1 (5 bases). The ends were cut back, 3 bases at V and 11 bases at J, with 16 bases in the middle. Germline V gene data show CDR1 as SNHLY and CDR2 as FYNNEI. The CDR3 consists of 13 residues. CDR3 coding DNA: TGTGCCAGCAGTGACGGGGGGTCGGGGCGGGCTTTCTTT. Protein: CASSDGGSGRAFF.

The rearrangement links TRBV9 to TRBJ2-5; 8 nucleotides align to TRBD2. Germline loops: CDR1 SGDLS, CDR2 YYNGEE. The J segment lost 5 bases and the V segment lost 4 bases, leaving 19 bases of the junction unmatched. The CDR3 consists of 18 residues. The CDR3 is CASSPRLSGTLSYETQYF. For the CDR3, the DNA is TGTGCCAGCAGCCCCCGCCTTAGCGGGACCCTCTCATACGAGACCCAGTACTTC.

This chain uses TRBV20-1 with TRBJ2-7, with TRBD2 matching over 8 bases. Unmatched junction bases numbered 8, after V lost 3 bases and J lost 4 bases. This CDR3 is 14 amino acids long. CDR1 is DFQATT and CDR2 is SNEGSKA in the germline V gene (reference sequence). The CDR3 loop reads CSASYTSGDYEQYF. DNA of the CDR3: TGCAGTGCTAGTTATACTAGCGGAGATTACGAGCAGTACTTC.

V and J are TRBV28 and TRBJ2-2; D is uncertain. Germline CDR1 and CDR2: MDHEN and SYDVKM. Trimming removed 2 bases at V and 1 base at J, with 2 bases between. The CDR3 sequence is 13 residues long. CDR3 sequence reads: CASSLQNTGELFF. The CDR3 DNA reads TGTGCCAGCAGTTTACAGAACACCGGGGAGCTGTTTTTT.

This chain connects TRBV5-6 to TRBJ2-1, with 9 nucleotides matching TRBD2. The CDR3 sequence is 17 residues long. Germline V lookup: CDR1 SGHDT, CDR2 YYEEEE. V was clipped by 4 bases and J by 8 bases; unmatched bases: 16. In DNA form, the CDR3 reads TGTGCCAGCAGCCCCCTCGGGGCGGGGGGGAGAGTCCATGAGCAGTTCTTC. Amino acids: CASSPLGAGGRVHEQFF.

This clone has just one count. The genes are TRBV28 and TRBJ2-7; possibly TRBD2 for D (5 bases). CDR3 length equals 12 residues. CDR1 is MDHEN and CDR2 is SYDVKM in the germline V gene. V was pared by 6 bases and J by 6 bases, with 12 bases between. The CDR3 loop reads CASRTPGSEQYF. DNA of the CDR3: TGTGCCAGCAGGACCCCGGGGTCCGAGCAGTACTTC. The whole variable domain, remainder taken from reference TRBV28 and TRBJ2-7, is DVKVTQSSRYLVKRTGEKVFLECVQDMDHENMFWYRQDPGLGLRLIYFSYDVKMKEKGDIPEGYSVSREKKERFSLILESASTNQTSMYLCASRTPGSEQYFGPGTRLTVT.

This chain uses TRBV3-1 (or the pseudogene TRBV3-2) with TRBJ2-3; 9 bases align to TRBD1. The junction had 17 bases not matched to a gene; V was cut back by 4 bases and J by 3 bases. This CDR3 region has 19 residues. Germline CDR1 LGHDT, CDR2 YNNKEL (reference sequence). The CDR3 is CASSPTWGQGLGSTDTQYF. CDR3 in DNA: TGTGCCAGCAGCCCTACGTGGGGACAGGGATTAGGTAGTACAGATACGCAGTATTTT.

The V and J genes are TRBV28 and TRBJ2-7; D ambiguous. Per germline, CDR1 MDHEN and CDR2 SYDVKM. The CDR3 totals 14 residues. V was pared by 3 bases and J by 0 bases, with 9 bases between. CDR3 coding DNA: TGTGCCAGCAGTTTCCGTGTTTTCTCCTACGAGCAGTACTTC. Protein sequence: CASSFRVFSYEQYF.

This rearrangement joins TRBV5-1 to TRBJ2-5; no definite D call. Trimming took off 0 bases at V and 4 bases at J, with 7 bases between the two ends. In germline, CDR1 is SGHRS, CDR2 YFSETQ. The CDR3 has 13 amino acids. DNA of the CDR3: TGCGCCAGCAGCTTGGCTATCGGAGAGACCCAGTACTTC. Amino acid sequence: CASSLAIGETQYF.

The CDR3 nucleotides are TGTGCCAGTAGTACCGACAGGTCCTACGAGCAGTACTTC. Encoded protein: CASSTDRSYEQYF. This sequence joins TRBV19 and TRBJ2-7; perhaps TRBD1 as D (6 bases). With 4 bases removed from V and 1 base from J, the gap between germline ends came to 8 bases. The CDR3 runs to 13 residues. Germline V gives CDR1 LNHDA, CDR2 SQIVND (reference sequence).

V is TRBV20-1 and J is TRBJ2-4; 15 nucleotides align to TRBD2. Unmatched junction bases numbered 6, after V lost 3 bases and J lost 0 bases. Per the germline V gene, CDR1 is DFQATT and CDR2 is SNEGSKA (reference sequence). This CDR3 has 18 residues. This CDR3 reads CSASPGLAGGLAKNIQYF. The CDR3, as DNA: TGCAGTGCTAGTCCCGGACTAGCGGGGGGGCTAGCCAAAAACATTCAGTACTTC.